Given below is one T cell receptor (beta chain) in context. The antigen remains unidentified. The CDR3 contains 17 residues. The trim removed 5 bases at V and 6 bases at J, leaving 14 bases unmatched. Germline V gene data show CDR1 as SGHVS and CDR2 as FNYEAQ. The source of the sample is a study of T cells in Graves' hyperthyroidism and ophthalmopathy. In the study overall: Initial diagnosis, before any treatment, was when peripheral blood was collected. Study-wide points: Among clonotypes expanded in thyroid above 0.001, most were also found in blood. Ophthalmopathy was predicted by the model a median of approximately 6.6 months ahead of onset.

Amplification yielded TCR beta CDR3 regions, with RNA transcripts as the source. TCR CDR3 regions were first amplified by RT-PCR with HTBI primers. TCRdb re-called the multiplex PCR reads with MiXCR, one entry per CDR3 protein. The profile shows a few hundred thousand distinct CDR3 sequences, about 20% of them singletons. The study based diagnoses on clinical symptoms, serum thyroxine and TRAb, thyroid ultrasound and orbital computed tomography. The gene calls are TRBV7-6 and TRBJ2-1; 9 bases are shared with TRBD2. The receptor was isolated from a man aged 25-40 years with Graves' ophthalmopathy. The specimen sequenced was blood. The CDR3, as DNA: TGTGCCAGCAGCCAGCCGACCGGGACTAGCCCCCTCAATGAGCAGTTCTTC. Protein product: CASSQPTGTSPLNEQFF.